This TCR beta chain is from a study of cytomegalovirus exposure and HLA in healthy donors. Study-level findings and limits: A highly shared variant cluster was judged a likely technical artifact. Among immune exposure information, only CMV serostatus was available.

Points on this clone: Its antigen remains unidentified.

The PCR had 60 Vbeta and 13 Jbeta primers. Authors' data handling: Roughly 10 million shared chains were among approximately 80 million unique TCR beta chains counted in a later analysis. TCRdb's copy holds only in-frame clones and misses some; the assay was immunoSEQ multiplex PCR. D and trimming were read from the DNA, whereas the V and J calls and clone size are those reported in that table. The data hold approximately 190,000 clones, with around 81% observed a single time. Trimming removed 7 bases from V and 7 bases from J; junction bases left unmatched: 8. The CDR3 covers 13 residues. Per germline, CDR1 SGHNT and CDR2 YYREEE (reference sequence).

This chain connects TRBV5-4 to TRBJ2-3; 8 bases match TRBD2. The clonotype was recovered from a woman under 30 in good health and CMV-seropositive. Sequenced: PBMCs. CDR3 sequence (DNA): TGTGCCAGCGCGGGCGGGGGGTTAAATACGCAGTATTTT. Protein sequence: CASAGGGLNTQYF.